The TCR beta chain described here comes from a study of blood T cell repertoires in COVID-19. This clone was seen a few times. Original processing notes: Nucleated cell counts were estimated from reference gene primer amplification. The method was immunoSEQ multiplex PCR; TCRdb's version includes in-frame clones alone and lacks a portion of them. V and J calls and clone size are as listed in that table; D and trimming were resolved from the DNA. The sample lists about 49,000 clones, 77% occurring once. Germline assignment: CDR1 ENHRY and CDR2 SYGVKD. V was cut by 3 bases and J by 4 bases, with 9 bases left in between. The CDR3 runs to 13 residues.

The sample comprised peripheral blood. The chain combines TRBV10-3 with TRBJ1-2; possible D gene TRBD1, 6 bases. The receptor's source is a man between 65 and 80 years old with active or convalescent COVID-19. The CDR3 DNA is TGTGCCATCAGTGATACAGGGATCTATGGCTACACCTTC. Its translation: CAISDTGIYGYTF.